This T cell receptor (beta chain) was recovered during a study of identical twins. Findings and limits, study-wide: Interpretation of the results relied on cross-sectional statistical analysis and not on following the same donors. Insertions were reduced in abundant cord blood beta clonotypes but not in memory repertoires. Out-of-frame sharing of TCR alpha in monozygotic twins was underestimated by models.

Addition of a universal primer site occurred through template switching, and cDNA carried unique molecular identifiers. TCRdb reprocessed the 5' RACE reads with MiXCR, giving one entry per CDR3 protein. The table has fewer than 550,000 distinct CDR3 sequences, roughly 13% seen once. Concerning this clonotype itself: Its matching antigen is unknown.

Per germline, CDR1 SEHNR and CDR2 FQNEAQ (reference sequence). V trimming: 5 bases; J trimming: 6 bases; junction bases outside the gene matches: 13. The CDR3 extends over 16 amino acids. These data were likewise used in another study, on yellow fever vaccine responses in identical twins.

The rearrangement joins TRBV7-9 to TRBJ1-2; 9 bases are shared with TRBD1. Sequencing used CD4+ T cells sorted from blood. The source is a woman aged 18-29 years in good health. CDR3 residues: CASSQGGRDRDHGYTF. For the CDR3, the DNA is TGTGCCAGCAGCCAAGGGGGCCGGGACAGGGATCATGGCTACACCTTC.